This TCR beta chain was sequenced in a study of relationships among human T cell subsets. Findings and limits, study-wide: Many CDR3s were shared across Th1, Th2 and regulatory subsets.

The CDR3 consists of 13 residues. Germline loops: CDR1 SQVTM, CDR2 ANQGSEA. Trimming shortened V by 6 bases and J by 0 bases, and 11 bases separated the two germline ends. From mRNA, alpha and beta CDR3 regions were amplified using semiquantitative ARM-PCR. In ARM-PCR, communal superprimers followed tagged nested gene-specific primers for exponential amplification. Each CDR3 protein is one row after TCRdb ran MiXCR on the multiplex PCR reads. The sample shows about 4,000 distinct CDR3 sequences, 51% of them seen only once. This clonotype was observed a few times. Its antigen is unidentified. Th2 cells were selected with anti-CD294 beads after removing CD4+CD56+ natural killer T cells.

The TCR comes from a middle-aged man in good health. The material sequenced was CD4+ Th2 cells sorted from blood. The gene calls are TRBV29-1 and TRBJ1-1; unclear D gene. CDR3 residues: CSVTKGLNTEAFF. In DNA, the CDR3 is TGCAGCGTCACCAAAGGGTTGAACACTGAAGCTTTCTTT.